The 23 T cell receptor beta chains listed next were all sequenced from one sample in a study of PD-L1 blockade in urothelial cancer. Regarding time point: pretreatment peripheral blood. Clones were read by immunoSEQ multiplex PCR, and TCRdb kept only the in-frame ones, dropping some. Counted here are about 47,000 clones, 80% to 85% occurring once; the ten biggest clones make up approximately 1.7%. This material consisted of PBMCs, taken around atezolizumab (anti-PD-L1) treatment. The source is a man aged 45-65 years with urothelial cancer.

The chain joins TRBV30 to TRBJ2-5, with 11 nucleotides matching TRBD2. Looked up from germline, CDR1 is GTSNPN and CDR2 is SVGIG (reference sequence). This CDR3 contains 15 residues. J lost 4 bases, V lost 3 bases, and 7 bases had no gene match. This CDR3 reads CAWRLAGVTGETQYF. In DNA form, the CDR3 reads TGTGCCTGGAGACTAGCGGGAGTGACGGGAGAGACCCAGTACTTC.

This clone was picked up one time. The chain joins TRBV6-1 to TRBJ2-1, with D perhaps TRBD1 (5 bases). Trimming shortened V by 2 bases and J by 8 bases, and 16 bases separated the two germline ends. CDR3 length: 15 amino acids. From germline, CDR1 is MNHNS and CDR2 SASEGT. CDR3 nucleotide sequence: TGTGCCAGCAGTGAATGGGGCGTTTCCAGGGATGAGCAGTTCTTC. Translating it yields CASSEWGVSRDEQFF.

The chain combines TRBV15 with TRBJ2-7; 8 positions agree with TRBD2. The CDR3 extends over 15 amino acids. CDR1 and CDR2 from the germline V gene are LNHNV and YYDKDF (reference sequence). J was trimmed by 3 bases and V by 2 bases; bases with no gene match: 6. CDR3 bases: TGTGCCACCAGCAGAACGGTGACTAGCGACTACGAGCAGTACTTC. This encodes CATSRTVTSDYEQYF.

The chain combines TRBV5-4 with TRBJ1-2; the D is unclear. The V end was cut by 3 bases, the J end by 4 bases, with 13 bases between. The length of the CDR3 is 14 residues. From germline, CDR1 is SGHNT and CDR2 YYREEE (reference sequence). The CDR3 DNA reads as TGTGCCAGCAGCTCCCTCCAGCGGGCCTATGGCTACACCTTC. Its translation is CASSSLQRAYGYTF.

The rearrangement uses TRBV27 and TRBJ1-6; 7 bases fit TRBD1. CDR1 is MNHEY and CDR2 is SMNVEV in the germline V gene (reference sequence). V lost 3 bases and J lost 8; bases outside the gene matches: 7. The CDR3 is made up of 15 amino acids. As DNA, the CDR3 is TGTGCCAGCAGTTTCCGAGGGGGCCCCTATTCACCCCTCCACTTT. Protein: CASSFRGGPYSPLHF.

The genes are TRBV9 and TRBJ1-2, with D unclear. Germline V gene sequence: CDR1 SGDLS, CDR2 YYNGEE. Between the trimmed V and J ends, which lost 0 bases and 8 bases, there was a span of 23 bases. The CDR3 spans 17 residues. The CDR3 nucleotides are TGTGCCAGCAGCGTAGCTACCCCTCCGATGGGCTTAGGAGGCTACACCTTC. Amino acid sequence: CASSVATPPMGLGGYTF.

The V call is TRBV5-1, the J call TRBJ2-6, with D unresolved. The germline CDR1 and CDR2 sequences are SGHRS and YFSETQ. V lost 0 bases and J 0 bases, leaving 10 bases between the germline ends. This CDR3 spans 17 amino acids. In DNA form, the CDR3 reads TGCGCCAGCAGCTTGGCGGTTGGGCTCTCTGGGGCCAACGTCCTGACTTTC. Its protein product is CASSLAVGLSGANVLTF.

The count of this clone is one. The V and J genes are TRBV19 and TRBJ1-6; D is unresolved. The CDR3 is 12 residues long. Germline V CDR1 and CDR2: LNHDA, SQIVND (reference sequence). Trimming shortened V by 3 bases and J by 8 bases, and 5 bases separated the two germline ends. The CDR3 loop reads CASSMSDSPLHF. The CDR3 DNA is TGTGCCAGTAGTATGAGTGATTCACCCCTCCACTTT.

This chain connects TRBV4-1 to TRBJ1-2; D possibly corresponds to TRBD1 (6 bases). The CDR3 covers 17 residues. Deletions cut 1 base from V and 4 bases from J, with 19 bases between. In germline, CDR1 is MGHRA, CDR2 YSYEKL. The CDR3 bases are TGCGCCAGCAGCCAAGTTGCGCGGACAGCCGGAGTCTATGGCTACACCTTC. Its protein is CASSQVARTAGVYGYTF.

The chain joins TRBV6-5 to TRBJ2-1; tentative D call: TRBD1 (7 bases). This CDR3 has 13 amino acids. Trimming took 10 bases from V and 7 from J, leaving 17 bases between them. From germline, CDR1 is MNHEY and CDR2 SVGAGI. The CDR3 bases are TGTGCCACGCAGGGGGGTTTGGGTAATGAGCAGTTCTTC. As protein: CATQGGLGNEQFF.

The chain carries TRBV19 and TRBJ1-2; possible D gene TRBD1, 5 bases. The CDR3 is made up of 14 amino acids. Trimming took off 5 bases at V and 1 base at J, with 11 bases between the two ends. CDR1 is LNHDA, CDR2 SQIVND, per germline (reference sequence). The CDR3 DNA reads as TGTGCCAGTAGTCCTCAGGGCGGTAACTATGGCTACACCTTC. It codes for CASSPQGGNYGYTF.

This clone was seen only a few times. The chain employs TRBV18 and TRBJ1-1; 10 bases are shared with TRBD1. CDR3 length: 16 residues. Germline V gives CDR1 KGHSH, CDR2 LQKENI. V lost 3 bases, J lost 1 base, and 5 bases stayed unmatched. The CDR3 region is CASSPTGGSRNTEAFF. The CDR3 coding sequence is TGTGCCAGCTCACCGACAGGGGGCAGTAGGAACACTGAAGCTTTCTTT.

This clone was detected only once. The CDR3 coding sequence is TGTGCCAGCAGCCCCCTTGGGGCCTCTGGGGAAAAACTGTTTTTT. Translating gives CASSPLGASGEKLFF. The J gene is TRBJ1-4, the V gene TRBV9, with D tentatively TRBD1 (5 bases). The length of the CDR3 is 15 residues. Trimming pared 4 bases from V and 8 bases from J, leaving 18 bases between. Germline V CDR1 and CDR2: SGDLS, YYNGEE.

Here the CDR3 reads CASSLSGQEQFF. The CDR3 bases are TGTGCCAGCAGCTTATCTGGGCAAGAGCAGTTCTTC. The chain employs TRBV11-2 and TRBJ2-1; no clear D gene. CDR3 length equals 12 residues. Trimming shortened V by 2 bases and J by 10 bases, and 9 bases separated the two germline ends. Germline CDR1 reads SGHAT; CDR2 reads FQNNGV.

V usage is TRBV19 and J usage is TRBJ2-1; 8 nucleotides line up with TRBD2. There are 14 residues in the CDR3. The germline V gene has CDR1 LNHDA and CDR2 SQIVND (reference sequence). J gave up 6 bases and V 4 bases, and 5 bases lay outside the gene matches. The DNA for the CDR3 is TGTGCCAGTAGTAGCGGGGGGCCTGGCAATGAGCAGTTCTTC. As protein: CASSSGGPGNEQFF.

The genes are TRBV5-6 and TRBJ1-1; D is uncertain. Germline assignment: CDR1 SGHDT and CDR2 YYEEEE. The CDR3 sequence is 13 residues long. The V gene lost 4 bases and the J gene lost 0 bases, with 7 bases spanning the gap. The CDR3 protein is CASSPFLNTEAFF. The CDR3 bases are TGTGCCAGCAGCCCTTTTTTGAACACTGAAGCTTTCTTT.

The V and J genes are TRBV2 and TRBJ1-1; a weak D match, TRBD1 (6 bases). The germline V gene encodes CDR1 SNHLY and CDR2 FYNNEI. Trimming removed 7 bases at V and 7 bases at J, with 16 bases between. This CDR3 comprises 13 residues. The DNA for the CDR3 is TGTGCCAGCACTATCTTGGGGGGGCATGAAGCTTTCTTT. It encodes CASTILGGHEAFF.

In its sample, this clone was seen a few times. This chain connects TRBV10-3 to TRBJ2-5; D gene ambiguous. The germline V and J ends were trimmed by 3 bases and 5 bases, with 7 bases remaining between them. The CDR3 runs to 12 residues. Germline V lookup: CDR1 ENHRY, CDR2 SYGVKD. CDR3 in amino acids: CAISDSVETQYF. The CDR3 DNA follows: TGTGCCATCAGTGACTCGGTGGAGACCCAGTACTTC.

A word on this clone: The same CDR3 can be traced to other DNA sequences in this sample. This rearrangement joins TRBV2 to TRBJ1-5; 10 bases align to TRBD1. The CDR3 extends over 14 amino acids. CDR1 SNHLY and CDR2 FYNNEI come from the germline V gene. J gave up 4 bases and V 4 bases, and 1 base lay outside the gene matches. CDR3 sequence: CASSGTGGNQPQHF. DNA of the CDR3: TGTGCCAGCAGTGGGACAGGGGGAAATCAGCCCCAGCATTTT.

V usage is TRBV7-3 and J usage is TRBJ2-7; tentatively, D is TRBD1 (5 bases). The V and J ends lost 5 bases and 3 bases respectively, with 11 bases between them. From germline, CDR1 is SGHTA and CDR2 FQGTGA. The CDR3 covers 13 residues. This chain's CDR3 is CASSPQGVYEQYF. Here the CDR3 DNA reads TGTGCCAGCAGCCCGCAAGGGGTCTACGAGCAGTACTTC.

The CDR3 DNA reads as TGTGCCAGCAGCCCCCCCGGGAGTACCTACGAGCAGTACTTC. This translates into CASSPPGSTYEQYF. The chain joins TRBV7-3 to TRBJ2-7, with D possibly TRBD2 on 6 matching bases. Germline V CDR1 and CDR2: SGHTA, FQGTGA. The CDR3 length is 14 residues. Deletions cut 5 bases from V and 2 bases from J, with 13 bases between.

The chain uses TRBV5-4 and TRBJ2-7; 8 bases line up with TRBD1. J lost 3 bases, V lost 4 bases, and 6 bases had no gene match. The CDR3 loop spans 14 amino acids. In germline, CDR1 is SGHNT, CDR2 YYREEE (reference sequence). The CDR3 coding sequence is TGTGCCAGCAGCCTCCGGACAGGGATCTACGAGCAGTACTTC. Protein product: CASSLRTGIYEQYF.

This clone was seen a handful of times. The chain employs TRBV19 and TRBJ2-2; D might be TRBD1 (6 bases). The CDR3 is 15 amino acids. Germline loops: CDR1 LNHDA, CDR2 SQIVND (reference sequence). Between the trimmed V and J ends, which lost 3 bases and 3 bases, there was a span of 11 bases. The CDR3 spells CASSIWDTYTGELFF. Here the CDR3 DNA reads TGTGCCAGTAGTATTTGGGACACCTACACCGGGGAGCTGTTTTTT.